This TCR beta chain derives from a study of cytomegalovirus exposure and HLA in healthy donors. PCR was performed using 60 Vbeta and 13 Jbeta primers. In the original analysis: Approximately 11 million shared chains were among around 80 million unique TCR beta chains counted in a later analysis. Profiled with immunoSEQ multiplex PCR; TCRdb holds only in-frame clones, not every one. V and J calls and clone size follow that table, whereas D and trimming were derived from the DNA. The sample includes 95,000 to 150,000 clones, roughly 81% of them seen just once. The CDR3 is 12 residues long. Germline assignment: CDR1 SGHRS and CDR2 YFSETQ. With V trimmed by 4 bases and J by 7 bases, 2 bases remained unmatched.

The sample consisted of PBMCs. This sequence was found in a woman aged 25 to 39 in good health and CMV-seronegative. The chain is built from TRBV5-1 and TRBJ2-4; 7 bases are a match to TRBD2. CDR3 sequence: CASSRSGNIQYF. The CDR3 DNA reads as TGCGCCAGCAGCCGTAGCGGGAACATTCAGTACTTC.